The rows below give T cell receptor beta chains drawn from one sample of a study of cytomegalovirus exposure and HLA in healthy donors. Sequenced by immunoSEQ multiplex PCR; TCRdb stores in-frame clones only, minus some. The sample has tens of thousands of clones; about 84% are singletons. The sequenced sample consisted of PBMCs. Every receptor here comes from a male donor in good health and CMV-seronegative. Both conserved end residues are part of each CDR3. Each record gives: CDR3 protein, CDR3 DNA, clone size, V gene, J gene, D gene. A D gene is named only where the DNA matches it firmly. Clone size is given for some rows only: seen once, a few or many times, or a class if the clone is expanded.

cdr3_aa: CASSLSQNTEAFF; cdr3_nt: TGTGCCAGCAGCTTATCCCAGAACACTGAAGCTTTCTTT; clone_size: NA; v_call: TRBV11-3; j_call: TRBJ1-1; d_call: NA
cdr3_aa: CASSPQNSGGPTGELFF; cdr3_nt: TGTGCCAGCTCACCCCAAAATAGCGGGGGCCCCACCGGGGAGCTGTTTTTT; clone_size: NA; v_call: TRBV18; j_call: TRBJ2-2; d_call: TRBD2
cdr3_aa: CASSATGNYGYTF; cdr3_nt: TGTGCCAGCAGCGCCACAGGGAACTATGGCTACACCTTC; clone_size: NA; v_call: TRBV7-3; j_call: TRBJ1-2; d_call: NA
cdr3_aa: CASSGWRGEFSEQFF; cdr3_nt: TGTGCCAGCAGCGGGTGGCGGGGGGAATTTAGTGAGCAGTTCTTC; clone_size: NA; v_call: TRBV5-4; j_call: TRBJ2-1; d_call: TRBD2
cdr3_aa: CASSLGPRGRGEQYF; cdr3_nt: TGTGCCAGCAGCTTAGGCCCCCGAGGGCGCGGCGAGCAGTACTTC; clone_size: NA; v_call: TRBV13; j_call: TRBJ2-7; d_call: NA
cdr3_aa: CSARSGHEQYF; cdr3_nt: TGCAGTGCTAGATCAGGGCACGAGCAGTACTTC; clone_size: once; v_call: TRBV20-1; j_call: TRBJ2-7; d_call: NA
cdr3_aa: CASSQDGVRDMEEKLFF; cdr3_nt: TGTGCCAGCAGCCAAGATGGGGTCCGGGACATGGAAGAAAAACTGTTTTTT; clone_size: NA; v_call: TRBV14; j_call: TRBJ1-4; d_call: NA
cdr3_aa: CASSSSGGYTF; cdr3_nt: TGTGCCAGCAGTTCGTCGGGAGGCTACACCTTC; clone_size: NA; v_call: TRBV6-5; j_call: TRBJ1-2; d_call: NA
cdr3_aa: CASSMHGANSPLHF; cdr3_nt: TGTGCCAGCAGCATGCATGGGGCCAATTCACCCCTCCACTTT; clone_size: few; v_call: TRBV11-3; j_call: TRBJ1-6; d_call: NA
cdr3_aa: CASSYPRVTYEQYF; cdr3_nt: TGTGCCAGCAGTTACCCCAGGGTGACCTACGAGCAGTACTTC; clone_size: NA; v_call: TRBV6-6; j_call: TRBJ2-7; d_call: NA
cdr3_aa: CASSPRTGGIREQFF; cdr3_nt: TGTGCCAGCTCACCCCGAACAGGGGGCATTAGGGAGCAGTTCTTC; clone_size: NA; v_call: TRBV18; j_call: TRBJ2-1; d_call: TRBD1
cdr3_aa: CASSQGLAGGTDTQYF; cdr3_nt: TGCGCCAGCAGTCAGGGACTAGCGGGGGGCACAGATACGCAGTATTTT; clone_size: few; v_call: TRBV23-1; j_call: TRBJ2-3; d_call: TRBD2
cdr3_aa: CASSYAVTGNTIYF; cdr3_nt: TGTGCCAGCAGTTACGCGGTCACGGGAAACACCATATATTTT; clone_size: NA; v_call: TRBV6-5; j_call: TRBJ1-3; d_call: NA
cdr3_aa: CASSLTGANYGYTF; cdr3_nt: TGTGCCAGCAGCTTGACAGGGGCCAACTATGGCTACACCTTC; clone_size: NA; v_call: TRBV11-2; j_call: TRBJ1-2; d_call: TRBD1
cdr3_aa: CASSYTGLAGQYF; cdr3_nt: TGTGCCAGCAGTTACACAGGCCTAGCGGGCCAGTACTTC; clone_size: few; v_call: TRBV6-5; j_call: TRBJ2-5; d_call: TRBD2
cdr3_aa: CASSYGTGDPSPLHF; cdr3_nt: TGTGCCAGCAGCTACGGGACAGGGGATCCGTCACCCCTCCACTTT; clone_size: NA; v_call: TRBV5-6; j_call: TRBJ1-6; d_call: TRBD1
cdr3_aa: CASSSEGTGSSGANVLTF; cdr3_nt: TGTGCCAGCAGCTCCGAGGGGACAGGGAGCTCTGGGGCCAACGTCCTGACTTTC; clone_size: few; v_call: TRBV11-2; j_call: TRBJ2-6; d_call: TRBD1
cdr3_aa: CASSDWTGYNSPLHF; cdr3_nt: TGTGCCAGCAGTGATTGGACAGGGTATAATTCACCCCTCCACTTT; clone_size: NA; v_call: TRBV25-1; j_call: TRBJ1-6; d_call: TRBD1
cdr3_aa: CAWKRGGEDGYTF; cdr3_nt: TGTGCCTGGAAGAGAGGGGGCGAGGATGGCTACACCTTC; clone_size: NA; v_call: TRBV30; j_call: TRBJ1-2; d_call: TRBD1
cdr3_aa: CASSPIDADRAYGYTF; cdr3_nt: TGTGCCAGTAGTCCAATAGACGCCGACAGGGCATATGGCTACACCTTC; clone_size: NA; v_call: TRBV19; j_call: TRBJ1-2; d_call: TRBD1
cdr3_aa: CASSSRQGFYGYTF; cdr3_nt: TGTGCCAGCAGTTCCAGACAGGGGTTCTATGGCTACACCTTC; clone_size: NA; v_call: TRBV6-5; j_call: TRBJ1-2; d_call: TRBD1
cdr3_aa: CATSSDKDRPYEQYF; cdr3_nt: TGTGCCACCAGCAGCGACAAAGACAGGCCCTACGAGCAGTACTTC; clone_size: once; v_call: TRBV15; j_call: TRBJ2-7; d_call: NA
cdr3_aa: CASSSSGTGGLVEGYTF; cdr3_nt: TGCGCCAGCAGCTCCTCCGGGACAGGGGGTCTAGTGGAGGGCTACACCTTC; clone_size: NA; v_call: TRBV5-1; j_call: TRBJ1-2; d_call: TRBD1
cdr3_aa: CASRYQTGGTEAFF; cdr3_nt: TGTGCCAGCAGATACCAGACAGGGGGCACTGAAGCTTTCTTT; clone_size: NA; v_call: TRBV6-5; j_call: TRBJ1-1; d_call: TRBD1
cdr3_aa: CASSFEVAGLMGETQYF; cdr3_nt: TGTGCCAGCAGCTTCGAGGTGGCGGGCTTGATGGGAGAGACCCAGTACTTC; clone_size: once; v_call: TRBV7-2; j_call: TRBJ2-5; d_call: NA
cdr3_aa: CASRRLAGAGPTDTQYF; cdr3_nt: TGTGCCAGCAGACGACTAGCGGGGGCCGGTCCCACAGATACGCAGTATTTT; clone_size: NA; v_call: TRBV2; j_call: TRBJ2-3; d_call: TRBD2
cdr3_aa: CASSLETGEYGYTF; cdr3_nt: TGCGCCAGCAGCTTGGAGACAGGGGAATATGGCTACACCTTC; clone_size: NA; v_call: TRBV5-1; j_call: TRBJ1-2; d_call: TRBD1
cdr3_aa: CASSFLGQGGIVSYTF; cdr3_nt: TGTGCCAGCAGCTTCCTCGGACAGGGTGGGATAGTTAGCTACACCTTC; clone_size: NA; v_call: TRBV7-2; j_call: TRBJ1-2; d_call: TRBD1
cdr3_aa: CASSQEVEMGAVAKNIQYF; cdr3_nt: TGTGCCAGCAGCCAAGAGGTTGAGATGGGGGCGGTGGCCAAAAACATTCAGTACTTC; clone_size: NA; v_call: TRBV4-2; j_call: TRBJ2-4; d_call: NA
cdr3_aa: CASMGDRTSYEQYF; cdr3_nt: TGTGCCAGCATGGGGGACAGGACTTCCTACGAGCAGTACTTC; clone_size: NA; v_call: TRBV2; j_call: TRBJ2-7; d_call: TRBD1
cdr3_aa: CASSLSRGSGELFF; cdr3_nt: TGTGCCAGCAGTTTATCGCGCGGATCCGGGGAGCTGTTTTTT; clone_size: few; v_call: TRBV27; j_call: TRBJ2-2; d_call: NA
cdr3_aa: CASSLGGTGFSSPLHF; cdr3_nt: TGTGCCAGCAGCTTAGGGGGGACAGGGTTCTCTTCACCCCTCCACTTT; clone_size: few; v_call: TRBV7-2; j_call: TRBJ1-6; d_call: TRBD1
cdr3_aa: CAISESGEDTQYF; cdr3_nt: TGTGCCATCAGTGAGTCCGGGGAAGATACGCAGTATTTT; clone_size: once; v_call: TRBV10-3; j_call: TRBJ2-3; d_call: NA
cdr3_aa: CASSVGAYEQYF; cdr3_nt: TGTGCCAGTAGTGTGGGAGCCTACGAGCAGTACTTC; clone_size: NA; v_call: TRBV19; j_call: TRBJ2-7; d_call: NA
cdr3_aa: CASSPGRTSGGRETQYF; cdr3_nt: TGTGCCAGCAGCCCCGGGAGGACTAGCGGTGGGAGGGAGACCCAGTACTTC; clone_size: NA; v_call: TRBV5-4; j_call: TRBJ2-5; d_call: TRBD2
cdr3_aa: CASSSSRGGRQETQYF; cdr3_nt: TGTGCCAGTAGTTCAAGCAGGGGTGGTAGACAAGAGACCCAGTACTTC; clone_size: NA; v_call: TRBV19; j_call: TRBJ2-5; d_call: NA
cdr3_aa: CASSLMLAGAPGETQYF; cdr3_nt: TGCGCCAGCAGCTTGATGCTAGCGGGGGCCCCGGGGGAGACCCAGTACTTC; clone_size: NA; v_call: TRBV5-1; j_call: TRBJ2-5; d_call: TRBD2
cdr3_aa: CASSQDRSRLGTVNMNTEAFF; cdr3_nt: TGCGCCAGCAGCCAAGATAGATCCCGCCTGGGGACAGTAAACATGAACACTGAAGCTTTCTTT; clone_size: NA; v_call: TRBV4-3; j_call: TRBJ1-1; d_call: TRBD1
cdr3_aa: CASSLDALAGGYTGELFF; cdr3_nt: TGTGCCAGCAGCTTAGACGCTCTAGCGGGGGGTTACACCGGGGAGCTGTTTTTT; clone_size: NA; v_call: TRBV7-2; j_call: TRBJ2-2; d_call: TRBD2